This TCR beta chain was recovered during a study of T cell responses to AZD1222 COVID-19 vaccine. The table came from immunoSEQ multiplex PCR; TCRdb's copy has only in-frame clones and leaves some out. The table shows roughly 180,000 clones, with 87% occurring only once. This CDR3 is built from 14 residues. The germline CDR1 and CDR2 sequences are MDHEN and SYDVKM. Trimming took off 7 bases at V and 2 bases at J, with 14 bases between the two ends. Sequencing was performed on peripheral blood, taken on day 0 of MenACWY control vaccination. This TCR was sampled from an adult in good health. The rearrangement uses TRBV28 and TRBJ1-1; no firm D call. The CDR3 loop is CASKSGTLNTEAFF. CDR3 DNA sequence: TGTGCCAGCAAAAGTGGCACCCTCAACACTGAAGCTTTCTTT.